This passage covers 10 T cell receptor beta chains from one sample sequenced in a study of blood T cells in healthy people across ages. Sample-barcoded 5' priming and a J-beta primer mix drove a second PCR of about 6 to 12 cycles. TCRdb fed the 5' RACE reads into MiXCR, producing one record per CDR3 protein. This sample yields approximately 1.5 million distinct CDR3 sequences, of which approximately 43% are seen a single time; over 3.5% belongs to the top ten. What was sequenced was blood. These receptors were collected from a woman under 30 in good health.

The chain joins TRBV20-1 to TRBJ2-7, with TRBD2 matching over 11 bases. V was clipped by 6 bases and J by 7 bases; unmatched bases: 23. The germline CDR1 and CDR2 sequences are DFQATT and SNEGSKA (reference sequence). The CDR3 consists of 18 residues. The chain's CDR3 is CSAKLAGVVYGSYNEQYF. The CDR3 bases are TGCAGTGCCAAACTAGCGGGAGTCGTTTACGGCTCCTACAATGAGCAGTACTTC.

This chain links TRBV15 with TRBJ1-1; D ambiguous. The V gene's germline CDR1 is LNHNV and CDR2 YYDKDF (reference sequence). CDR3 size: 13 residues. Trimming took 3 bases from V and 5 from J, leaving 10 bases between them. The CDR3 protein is CATSSTFRTEAFF. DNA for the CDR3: TGTGCCACCAGCAGTACGTTTAGGACTGAAGCTTTCTTT.

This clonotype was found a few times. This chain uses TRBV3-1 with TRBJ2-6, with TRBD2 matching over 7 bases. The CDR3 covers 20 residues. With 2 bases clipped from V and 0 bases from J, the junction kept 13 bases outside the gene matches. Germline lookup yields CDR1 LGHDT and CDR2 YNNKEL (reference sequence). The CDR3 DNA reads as TGTGCCAGCAGCCAATATGGGGTGGGGACTAAAGACTCTGGGGCCAACGTCCTGACTTTC. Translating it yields CASSQYGVGTKDSGANVLTF.

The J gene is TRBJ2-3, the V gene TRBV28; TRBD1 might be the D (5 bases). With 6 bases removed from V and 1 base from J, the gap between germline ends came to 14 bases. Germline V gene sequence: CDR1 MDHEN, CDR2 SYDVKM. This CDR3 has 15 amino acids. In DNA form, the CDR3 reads TGTGCCAGCAGGGACGGTTGGGGCGGCACAGATACGCAGTATTTT. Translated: CASRDGWGGTDTQYF.

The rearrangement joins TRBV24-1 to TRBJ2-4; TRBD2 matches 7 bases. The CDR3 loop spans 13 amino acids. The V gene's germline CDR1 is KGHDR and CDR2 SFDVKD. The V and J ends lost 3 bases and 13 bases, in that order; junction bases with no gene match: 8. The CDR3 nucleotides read TGTGCCACCAGTGATCTTAGGGAGGGTGAGCAGTACTTC. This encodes CATSDLREGEQYF.

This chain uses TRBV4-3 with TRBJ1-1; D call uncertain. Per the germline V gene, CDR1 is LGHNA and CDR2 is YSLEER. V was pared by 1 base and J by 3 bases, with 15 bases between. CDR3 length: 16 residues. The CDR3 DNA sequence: TGCGCCAGCAGCCAAGGAAACATAGACCTATACACTGAAGCTTTCTTT. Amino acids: CASSQGNIDLYTEAFF.

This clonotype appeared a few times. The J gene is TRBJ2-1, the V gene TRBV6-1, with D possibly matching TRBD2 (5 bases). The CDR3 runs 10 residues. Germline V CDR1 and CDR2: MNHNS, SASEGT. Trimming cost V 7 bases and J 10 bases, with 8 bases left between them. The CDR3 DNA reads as TGTGCCAGCACCCCGGGAGAGCAGTTCTTC. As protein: CASTPGEQFF.

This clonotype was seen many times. DNA of the CDR3: TGCAGCGCCGGACAGGCGCTCTACGAGCAGTACTTC. It yields the protein CSAGQALYEQYF. The chain recombines TRBV29-1 with TRBJ2-7; 7 bases line up with TRBD1. The germline gives CDR1 SQVTM, CDR2 ANQGSEA. Trimming at V came to 7 bases and at J to 3 bases, leaving 6 bases not matched to a gene. There are 12 residues in the CDR3.

CDR3 sequence: CASSQGLVGGRGRNEKLFF. DNA for the CDR3: TGCGCCAGCAGCCAAGGTTTGGTTGGAGGAAGGGGCCGTAATGAAAAACTGTTTTTT. The chain has TRBV4-3 and TRBJ1-4; tentatively, D is TRBD1 (5 bases). CDR1 LGHNA and CDR2 YSLEER come from the germline V gene. The V end was cut by 1 base, the J end by 4 bases, with 22 bases between. This CDR3 contains 19 residues.

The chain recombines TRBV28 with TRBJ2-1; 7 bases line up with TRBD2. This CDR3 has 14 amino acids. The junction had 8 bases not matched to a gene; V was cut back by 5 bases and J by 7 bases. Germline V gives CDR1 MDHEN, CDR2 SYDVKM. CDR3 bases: TGTGCCAGCAGTCAAAGCGGGATGGCAAATGAGCAGTTCTTC. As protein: CASSQSGMANEQFF.